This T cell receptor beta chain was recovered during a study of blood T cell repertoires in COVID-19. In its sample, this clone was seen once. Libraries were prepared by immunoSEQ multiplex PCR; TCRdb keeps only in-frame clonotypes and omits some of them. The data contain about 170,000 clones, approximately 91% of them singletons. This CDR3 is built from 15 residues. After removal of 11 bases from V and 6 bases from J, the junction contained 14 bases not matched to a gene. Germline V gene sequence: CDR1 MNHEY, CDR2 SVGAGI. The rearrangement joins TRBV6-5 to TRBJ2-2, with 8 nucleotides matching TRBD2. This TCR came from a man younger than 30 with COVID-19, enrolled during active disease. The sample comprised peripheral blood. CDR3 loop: CAWGPRLAKSGELFF. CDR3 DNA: TGTGCCTGGGGGCCCCGACTAGCGAAGTCCGGGGAGCTGTTTTTT.